The entry that follows covers one T cell receptor beta chain sequence. Only in-frame clones appear in the TCRdb table, and some are missing; sequencing was by immunoSEQ multiplex PCR. The sample lists 200,000 to 250,000 clones, under 85% seen once, with roughly 1.8% in the top ten. The CDR3 spans 15 residues. V was shortened by 2 bases and J by 3 bases, with 13 bases between the two germline ends. The germline V gene encodes CDR1 KGHDR and CDR2 SFDVKD. The sample comes from a study of blood T cell repertoires in COVID-19. Study summary: Specimens from acute and convalescent COVID-19 originated in the United States, Italy and Spain.

Sequenced sample: PBMCs or T cells enriched from blood (not recorded which). The genes are TRBV24-1 and TRBJ2-7; D might be TRBD2 (6 bases). This TCR derives from a man aged 55-75 years who had recovered from COVID-19. In DNA, the CDR3 is TGTGCCACCAGTGATTCATCGGGGGATCTCTACGAGCAGTACTTC. Translated: CATSDSSGDLYEQYF.